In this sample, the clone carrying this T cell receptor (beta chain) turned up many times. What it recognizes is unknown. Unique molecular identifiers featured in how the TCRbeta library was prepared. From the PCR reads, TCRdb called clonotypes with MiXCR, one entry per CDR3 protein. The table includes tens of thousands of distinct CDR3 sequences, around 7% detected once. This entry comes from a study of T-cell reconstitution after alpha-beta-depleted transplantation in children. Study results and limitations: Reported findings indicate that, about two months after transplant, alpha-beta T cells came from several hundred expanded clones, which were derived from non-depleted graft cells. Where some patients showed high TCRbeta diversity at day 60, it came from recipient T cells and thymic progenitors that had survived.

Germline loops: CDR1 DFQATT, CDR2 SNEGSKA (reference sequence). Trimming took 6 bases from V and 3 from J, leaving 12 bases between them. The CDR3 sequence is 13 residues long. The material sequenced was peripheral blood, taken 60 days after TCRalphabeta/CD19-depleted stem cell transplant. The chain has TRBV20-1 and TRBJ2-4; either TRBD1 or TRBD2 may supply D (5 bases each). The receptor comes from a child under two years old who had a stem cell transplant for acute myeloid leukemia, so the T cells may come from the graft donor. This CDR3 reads CSAWDHFKNIQYF. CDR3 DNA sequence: TGCAGTGCCTGGGACCATTTCAAAAACATTCAGTACTTC.